A few counts support the clone carrying this TCR beta chain. The data were obtained in a study of blood T cell repertoires in COVID-19. The repertoire was sequenced with immunoSEQ multiplex PCR; TCRdb's copy has only in-frame clones and lacks some. Altogether about 170,000 clones are present, roughly four fifths being singletons, with the ten largest covering roughly 2.5%. The sequenced sample consisted of peripheral blood. The clonotype originates from an elderly woman with COVID-19, enrolled during active disease.

CDR3 nucleotides: TGTGCCAGCAGCTTGGGACAGGGGGCTTTGGAGACCCAGTACTTC. It yields the protein CASSLGQGALETQYF. The chain joins TRBV5-6 to TRBJ2-5; 10 bases map to TRBD1. The CDR3 totals 15 residues. Per the germline V gene, CDR1 is SGHDT and CDR2 is YYEEEE. With V trimmed by 0 bases and J by 5 bases, 4 bases remained unmatched.